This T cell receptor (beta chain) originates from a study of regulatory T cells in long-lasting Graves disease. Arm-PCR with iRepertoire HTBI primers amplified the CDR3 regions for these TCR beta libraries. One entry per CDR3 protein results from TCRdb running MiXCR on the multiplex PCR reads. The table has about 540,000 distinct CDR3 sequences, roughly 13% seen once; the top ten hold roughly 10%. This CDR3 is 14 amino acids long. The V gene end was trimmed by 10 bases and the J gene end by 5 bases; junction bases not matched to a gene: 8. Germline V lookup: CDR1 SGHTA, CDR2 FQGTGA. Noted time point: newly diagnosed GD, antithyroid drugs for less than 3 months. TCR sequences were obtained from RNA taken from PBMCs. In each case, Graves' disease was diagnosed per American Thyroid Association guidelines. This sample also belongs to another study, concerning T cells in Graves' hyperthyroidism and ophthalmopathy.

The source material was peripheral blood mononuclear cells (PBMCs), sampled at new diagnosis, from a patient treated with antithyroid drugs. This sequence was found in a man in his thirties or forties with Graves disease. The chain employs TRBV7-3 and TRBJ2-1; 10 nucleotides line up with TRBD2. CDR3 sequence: CAISTSGPNNEQFF. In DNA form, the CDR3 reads TGTGCCATTTCGACTAGCGGGCCAAACAATGAGCAGTTCTTC.